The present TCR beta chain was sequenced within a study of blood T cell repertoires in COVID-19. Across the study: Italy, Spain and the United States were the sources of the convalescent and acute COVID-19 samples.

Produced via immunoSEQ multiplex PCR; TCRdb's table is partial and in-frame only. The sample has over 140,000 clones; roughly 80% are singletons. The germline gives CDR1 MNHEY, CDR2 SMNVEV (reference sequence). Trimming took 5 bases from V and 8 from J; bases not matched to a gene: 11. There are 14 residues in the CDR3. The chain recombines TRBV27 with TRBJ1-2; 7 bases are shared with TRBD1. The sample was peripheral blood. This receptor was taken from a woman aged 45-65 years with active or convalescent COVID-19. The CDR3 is CASSPDRESSGYTF. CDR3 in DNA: TGTGCCAGCAGTCCCGACAGGGAGTCTAGCGGCTACACCTTC.